Presented here are 8 T cell receptor beta chains from one specimen sequenced in a study of blood T cells in healthy people across ages. With a J-beta primer mix and a sample-barcoded 5' primer, a second PCR ran 7 to 11 cycles. A single record per CDR3 protein comes from TCRdb applying MiXCR to the 5' RACE reads. Among 600,000 to 1,000,000 distinct CDR3 sequences listed, 58% were seen once. Sequenced input: blood. Receptors originate from a man under 40 in good health.

The chain employs TRBV20-1 and TRBJ2-3; D not certain. Germline CDR1 and CDR2: DFQATT and SNEGSKA (reference sequence). The CDR3 loop spans 12 amino acids. V gave up 1 base and J gave up 4 bases, with 6 bases separating them. The CDR3 sequence is CSARVAPDTQYF. CDR3 bases: TGCAGTGCTAGAGTTGCCCCAGATACGCAGTATTTT.

This clonotype was seen just once. This rearrangement joins TRBV7-2 to TRBJ2-3; 7 nucleotides match TRBD2. V dropped 1 base and J dropped 1; count of bases not matched to a gene: 11. The CDR3 is 18 residues long. Germline values: CDR1 SGHTA, CDR2 FQGNSA. The CDR3 here is CASSLEAGPTGGTDTQYF. In DNA, the CDR3 is TGTGCCAGCAGCTTAGAAGCGGGACCCACGGGCGGCACAGATACGCAGTATTTT.

The chain recombines TRBV6-2 or TRBV6-3 with TRBJ1-4, with D perhaps TRBD1 (5 bases). The length of the CDR3 is 15 residues. Trimming left V 8 bases short and J 0 bases short, with 13 bases between. Germline assignment: CDR1 MNHEY and CDR2 SVGEGT. In DNA form, the CDR3 reads TGTGCCAGCCGTAGGGGAGCTGCAACTAATGAAAAACTGTTTTTT. Its translation is CASRRGAATNEKLFF.

This chain connects TRBV4-1 to TRBJ2-3, with 7 positions matching TRBD1. The CDR3 covers 15 residues. The germline V gene has CDR1 MGHRA and CDR2 YSYEKL. After removal of 8 bases from V and 0 bases from J, the junction contained 8 bases not matched to a gene. In DNA form, the CDR3 reads TGCGCCAGCCAGCAAACAGGGGTCAGCACAGATACGCAGTATTTT. It codes for CASQQTGVSTDTQYF.

The V call is TRBV7-2, the J call TRBJ2-7, with D perhaps TRBD1 (6 bases). V was clipped by 7 bases and J by 2 bases, with 12 bases between them. CDR1 is SGHTA, CDR2 FQGNSA, per germline. This CDR3 is 13 amino acids long. CDR3 sequence: CASNAGAPYEQYF. Here the CDR3 DNA reads TGTGCCAGCAACGCAGGGGCCCCCTACGAGCAGTACTTC.

This clonotype has just a few counts. V usage is TRBV7-2 and J usage is TRBJ2-5; 15 bases are a match to TRBD2. V gave up 5 bases and J gave up 13 bases; unmatched junction bases: 11. Germline V gene data show CDR1 as SGHTA and CDR2 as FQGNSA. This CDR3 is 15 amino acids long. The CDR3 DNA is TGTGCCAGCAGCCTTCGGCGGACTAGCGGGAGGGTGTTGTACTTC. Translating gives CASSLRRTSGRVLYF.

This sequence joins TRBV11-2 and TRBJ2-3; D is unresolved. CDR3 length: 14 residues. Germline V lookup: CDR1 SGHAT, CDR2 FQNNGV. V lost 5 bases and J 0 bases, leaving 9 bases between the germline ends. CDR3 coding DNA: TGTGCCAGCAGCGATTGGGGTAGCACAGATACGCAGTATTTT. It encodes CASSDWGSTDTQYF.

The chain recombines TRBV28 with TRBJ2-7, with D hard to call. This CDR3 comprises 11 residues. The V and J ends lost 3 bases and 3 bases respectively, with 3 bases between them. Germline values: CDR1 MDHEN, CDR2 SYDVKM. The CDR3 protein is CASSFVYEQYF. DNA of the CDR3: TGTGCCAGCAGTTTTGTCTACGAGCAGTACTTC.